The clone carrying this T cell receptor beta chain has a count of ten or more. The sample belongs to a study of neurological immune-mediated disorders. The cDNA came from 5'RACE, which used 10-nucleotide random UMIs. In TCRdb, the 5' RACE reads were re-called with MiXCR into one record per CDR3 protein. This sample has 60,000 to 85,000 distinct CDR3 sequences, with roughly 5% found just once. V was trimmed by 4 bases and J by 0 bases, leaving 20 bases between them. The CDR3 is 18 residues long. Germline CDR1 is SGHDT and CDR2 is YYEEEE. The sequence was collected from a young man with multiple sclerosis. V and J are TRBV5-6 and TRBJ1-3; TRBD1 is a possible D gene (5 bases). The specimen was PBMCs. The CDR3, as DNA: TGTGCCAGCAGCCTTGGGCGGACAAACCCAATCTCTGGAAACACCATATATTTT. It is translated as CASSLGRTNPISGNTIYF.